These 32 T cell receptor beta chains were all obtained from the same sample, sequenced in a study of blood T cell repertoires in COVID-19. Sequenced by immunoSEQ multiplex PCR; TCRdb stores in-frame clones only, minus some. Here the sample spans approximately 210,000 clones, approximately 89% being singletons. Sequenced sample: peripheral blood. These receptors came from a woman aged 40 to 50 with acute or convalescent COVID-19.

The V gene is TRBV5-1, the J gene TRBJ1-6; possibly TRBD1 for D (6 bases). Trimming pared 0 bases from V and 12 bases from J, leaving 10 bases between. The CDR3 is 13 amino acids. Germline V CDR1 and CDR2: SGHRS, YFSETQ. The CDR3 region is CASSLEQGLPLHF. The CDR3 nucleotides are TGCGCCAGCAGCTTGGAACAGGGCCTACCCCTCCACTTT.

The rearrangement uses TRBV2 and TRBJ2-7; tentative D call: TRBD1 (5 bases). CDR1 is SNHLY and CDR2 is FYNNEI in the germline V gene. V was cut by 8 bases and J by 2 bases, with 10 bases left in between. The CDR3 has 12 residues. For the CDR3, the DNA is TGTGCCAGCCATGACAGAACCTACGAGCAGTACGTC. Its translation is CASHDRTYEQYV.

J is TRBJ1-5 and V is TRBV27, with 8 bases fitting TRBD1. The CDR3 is made up of 14 amino acids. The germline V gene encodes CDR1 MNHEY and CDR2 SMNVEV (reference sequence). The junction had 7 bases not matched to a gene; V was cut back by 4 bases and J by 8 bases. The CDR3 sequence is CASSSTGGREPQHF. CDR3 coding DNA: TGTGCCAGCAGTTCCACAGGGGGTAGGGAGCCCCAGCATTTT.

The rearrangement joins TRBV18 to TRBJ1-1; no clear D gene. CDR1 and CDR2 (germline): KGHSH, LQKENI. The V end lost 3 bases, the J end lost 0 bases, and 11 bases lay between the germline ends. The CDR3 covers 15 residues. CDR3 sequence (DNA): TGTGCCAGCTCACCTGGTGCAACGGTGAACACTGAAGCTTTCTTT. Translated: CASSPGATVNTEAFF.

The genes are TRBV6-5 and TRBJ1-2; 8 bases agree with TRBD1. The CDR3 extends over 16 amino acids. Germline CDR1 and CDR2: MNHEY and SVGAGI. V lost 0 bases to trimming and J lost 7 bases; unmatched junction nucleotides: 10. This CDR3 reads CASSYSETGEVGGYTF. The CDR3, as DNA: TGTGCCAGCAGTTACTCGGAGACAGGGGAGGTGGGTGGCTACACCTTC.

The chain uses TRBV27 and TRBJ1-5, with unresolved D. CDR1 and CDR2 from the germline V gene are MNHEY and SMNVEV (reference sequence). This CDR3 comprises 14 residues. V lost 7 bases and J 4 bases, leaving 14 bases between the germline ends. Here the CDR3 reads CASISRLWNQPQHF. The CDR3 DNA follows: TGTGCCAGCATTAGCCGCTTGTGGAATCAGCCCCAGCATTTT.

This clone was seen a few times. The gene calls are TRBV12-5 and TRBJ1-4; D ambiguous. Germline V gene data show CDR1 as LGHNT and CDR2 as FRNRAP. Trimming stripped 1 base from V and 8 bases from J, with 11 bases between. This CDR3 contains 14 residues. In nucleotides, the CDR3 is TGTGCTAGTGGTTTGGAACCGGGCGGGGAAAAACTGTTTTTT. This codes for CASGLEPGGEKLFF.

The chain employs TRBV4-1 and TRBJ2-2, with 7 bases aligning to TRBD1. Germline V gene sequence: CDR1 MGHRA, CDR2 YSYEKL. The ends lost 3 bases at V and 2 bases at J; junction bases unmatched: 6. This CDR3 has 16 residues. CDR3 region: CASSQTDRVNTGELFF. Written as DNA, the CDR3 is TGCGCCAGCAGCCAGACCGACAGGGTCAACACCGGGGAGCTGTTTTTT.

The chain links TRBV3-1 (or the pseudogene TRBV3-2) to TRBJ2-2, with a possible D match to TRBD2 (7 bases). V was pared by 2 bases and J by 0 bases, with 16 bases between. The CDR3 has 18 residues. The V gene's germline CDR1 is LGHDT and CDR2 YNNKEL (reference sequence). The CDR3 is CASSQTWGGQPNTGELFF. The CDR3 DNA reads TGTGCCAGCAGCCAAACCTGGGGGGGGCAGCCGAACACCGGGGAGCTGTTTTTT.

This clone was seen a few times. The rearrangement uses TRBV7-7 and TRBJ1-4; D may be TRBD1 (5 bases). The CDR3 extends over 10 amino acids. The germline V gene has CDR1 SSHAT and CDR2 FNYEAQ (reference sequence). Trimming removed 5 bases at V and 16 bases at J, with 11 bases between. CDR3 loop: CASSPDSPFF. Here the CDR3 DNA reads TGTGCCAGCAGCCCCGACAGCCCGTTTTTT.

This clone came up once. The chain couples TRBV9 to TRBJ2-5, with D possibly matching TRBD2 (7 bases). Trimming shortened V by 1 base and J by 4 bases, and 17 bases separated the two germline ends. Germline values: CDR1 SGDLS, CDR2 YYNGEE. The CDR3 is 16 residues long. The CDR3 region has the DNA TGTGCCAGCAGCGTAAATAGTGGGGGGGCTTCAGAGACCCAGTACTTC. It is translated as CASSVNSGGASETQYF. Full variable domain (remainder filled in from reference TRBV9 and TRBJ2-5): DSGVTQTPKHLITATGQRVTLRCSPRSGDLSVYWYQQSLDQGLQFLIQYYNGEERAKGNILERFSAQQFPDLHSELNLSSLELGDSALYFCASSVNSGGASETQYFGPGTRLLVL.

V and J are TRBV6-6 and TRBJ1-1; 8 nucleotides align to TRBD1. CDR1 is MNHNY, CDR2 SVGAGI, per germline (reference sequence). V was pared by 7 bases and J by 1 base, with 8 bases of the junction left unmatched. The CDR3 spans 15 residues. CDR3 residues: CASNLNGQGNTEAFF. The DNA of the CDR3 is TGTGCCAGCAACCTAAACGGACAGGGGAACACTGAAGCTTTCTTT.

The chain couples TRBV2 to TRBJ2-5, with 9 nucleotides matching TRBD1. The CDR3 length is 16 residues. Germline CDR1 reads SNHLY; CDR2 reads FYNNEI. V shed 3 bases and J 5 bases; nucleotides not matched to a gene: 10. CDR3 loop: CASSDRRDRVTETQYF. Here the CDR3 DNA reads TGTGCCAGCAGTGATCGGCGGGACAGGGTAACGGAGACCCAGTACTTC.

The chain recombines TRBV6-4 with TRBJ2-3; TRBD2 agrees at 12 bases. With 0 bases clipped from V and 4 bases from J, the junction kept 2 bases outside the gene matches. The germline CDR1 and CDR2 sequences are MRHNA and SNTAGT. The length of the CDR3 is 16 residues. Here the CDR3 DNA reads TGTGCCAGCAGTGACTCACTAGCGGGGGGACCAGATACGCAGTATTTT. This encodes CASSDSLAGGPDTQYF.

V usage is TRBV27 and J usage is TRBJ1-5, with TRBD1 matching over 8 bases. V lost 2 bases, J lost 6 bases, and 6 bases stayed unmatched. The CDR3 has 15 amino acids. Germline lookup yields CDR1 MNHEY and CDR2 SMNVEV (reference sequence). The CDR3 sequence: CASSLQGAGSQPQHF. The CDR3 bases are TGTGCCAGCAGTTTACAGGGGGCGGGGAGTCAGCCCCAGCATTTT.

The V call is TRBV25-1, the J call TRBJ1-5, with D unresolved. V lost 4 bases to trimming and J lost 0 bases, with 7 bases between them. Germline loops: CDR1 MGHDK, CDR2 SYGVNS. This CDR3 contains 14 residues. CDR3 sequence reads: CASSATYSNQPQHF. The CDR3 DNA reads TGTGCCAGCAGTGCTACTTATAGCAATCAGCCCCAGCATTTT.

The chain is built from TRBV6-6 and TRBJ1-6; TRBD1 might be the D (6 bases). The V and J ends lost 3 bases and 8 bases respectively, with 14 bases between them. The germline V gene has CDR1 MNHNY and CDR2 SVGAGI (reference sequence). The CDR3 runs 15 residues. Here the CDR3 reads CASSYRGGRDSPLHF. CDR3 in DNA: TGTGCCAGCAGTTATAGGGGGGGCCGGGATTCACCCCTCCACTTT.

This rearrangement joins TRBV12-3 or TRBV12-4 to TRBJ1-1; D not resolved. The CDR3 loop spans 13 amino acids. Deletions cut 6 bases from V and 1 base from J, with 9 bases between. The CDR3 nucleotides read TGTGCCAGCAGCCCGCCGGGGAACACTGAAGCTTTCTTT. It codes for CASSPPGNTEAFF.

The V gene is TRBV11-2, the J gene TRBJ2-5; possible D gene TRBD2, 5 bases. The V gene's germline CDR1 is SGHAT and CDR2 FQNNGV. V shed 6 bases and J shed 4 bases, with 12 bases lying between them. The CDR3 sequence is 13 residues long. Written as DNA, the CDR3 is TGTGCCAGCAGACAATCTCGGGGAGAGACCCAGTACTTC. This translates into CASRQSRGETQYF.

This clone was picked up a small number of times. The chain joins TRBV9 to TRBJ1-3, with D uncertain. This CDR3 has 14 residues. V was pared by 2 bases and J by 11 bases, with 17 bases between. Per germline, CDR1 SGDLS and CDR2 YYNGEE. CDR3: CASSVSIGGEAIYF. CDR3 bases: TGTGCCAGCAGCGTCTCGATCGGTGGGGAGGCCATATATTTT.

The table lists this clone with a count of one. The DNA for the CDR3 is TGTGCCAGCAGTGATCAAGGGACAGGGTCCAAATTGGGCTACACCTTC. It encodes CASSDQGTGSKLGYTF. This rearrangement joins TRBV25-1 to TRBJ1-2; 9 bases map to TRBD1. The junction had 13 bases not matched to a gene; V was cut back by 3 bases and J by 8 bases. The CDR3 contains 16 residues. Looked up from germline, CDR1 is MGHDK and CDR2 is SYGVNS.

This clone was recorded only once. This chain connects TRBV6-5 to TRBJ1-6; D is undetermined. This CDR3 has 12 amino acids. CDR1 and CDR2 from the germline V gene are MNHEY and SVGAGI. Trimming removed 8 bases from V and 10 bases from J, with 12 bases in between. Here the CDR3 DNA reads TGTGCCAGCGATATAGGAGGATCACCCCTCCACTTT. Its protein is CASDIGGSPLHF.

The V call is TRBV6-6, the J call TRBJ2-1; 7 nucleotides align to TRBD2. Trimming at V came to 7 bases and at J to 4 bases, leaving 13 bases not matched to a gene. Germline V gene lookup returns CDR1 MNHNY and CDR2 SVGAGI (reference sequence). The CDR3 has 16 residues. CDR3 coding DNA: TGTGCCAGCACCCAAGGTGGGGCTAGCGGTTACAATGAGCAGTTCTTC. Amino acid sequence: CASTQGGASGYNEQFF.

The V gene is TRBV7-6, the J gene TRBJ1-1; D unclear. V gave up 5 bases and J gave up 2 bases, with 9 bases separating them. Germline CDR1 SGHVS, CDR2 FNYEAQ. The CDR3 is 13 amino acids. The CDR3 coding sequence is TGTGCCAGCAGCCACTTTTACAACACTGAAGCTTTCTTT. Translation gives CASSHFYNTEAFF. Looking up the rest from reference TRBV7-6 and TRBJ1-1 gives the full variable domain: GAGVSQSPRYKVTKRGQDVALRCDPISGHVSLYWYRQALGQGPEFLTYFNYEAQQDKSGLPNDRFSAERPEGSISTLTIQRTEQRDSAMYRCASSHFYNTEAFFGQGTRLTVV.

V usage is TRBV27 and J usage is TRBJ1-5; TRBD1 is a possible D gene (6 bases). This CDR3 is built from 16 residues. Germline V gene lookup returns CDR1 MNHEY and CDR2 SMNVEV (reference sequence). V dropped 4 bases and J dropped 6 bases, with 19 bases sitting between them. The CDR3 nucleotides read TGTGCCAGCAGTTCCTACTTCAGGGGTATGAGTCAGCCCCAGCATTTT. It is translated as CASSSYFRGMSQPQHF.

The chain uses TRBV3-1 (or the pseudogene TRBV3-2) and TRBJ2-5; the match to TRBD2 covers 7 bases. Germline lookup yields CDR1 LGHDT and CDR2 YNNKEL (reference sequence). J lost 7 bases, V lost 6 bases, and 14 bases had no gene match. The CDR3 runs 15 residues. The CDR3 protein is CASSLKGLDAGTQYF. CDR3 nucleotide sequence: TGTGCCAGCAGTCTAAAAGGACTAGACGCCGGGACCCAGTACTTC.

The V gene is TRBV5-1, the J gene TRBJ2-1, with TRBD1 identical over 11 bases. This CDR3 is built from 16 residues. With V trimmed by 0 bases and J by 5 bases, 4 bases remained unmatched. CDR1 and CDR2 (germline): SGHRS, YFSETQ. The chain's CDR3 is CASSLVGTGGDNEQFF. The CDR3 DNA reads as TGCGCCAGCAGCTTGGTTGGGACAGGGGGGGACAATGAGCAGTTCTTC.

This clone was observed a handful of times. The chain employs TRBV9 and TRBJ2-3; D gene unclear. Trimming shortened V by 0 bases and J by 1 base, and 6 bases separated the two germline ends. The CDR3 is 14 residues long. CDR1 and CDR2 (germline): SGDLS, YYNGEE. In nucleotides, the CDR3 is TGTGCCAGCAGCGTAGCATCAGGCACAGATACGCAGTATTTT. Its protein product is CASSVASGTDTQYF.

The V call is TRBV12-1, the J call TRBJ1-1; TRBD1 is the table's D call and was not checked against the DNA. TRBV12-1 is flagged as a pseudogene. There are 15 residues in the CDR3. The CDR3 nucleotides are TGTGCCAGCAGCGACACGGACAGATTGAACACTGAAGCTTTCTTT. Its protein product is CASSDTDRLNTEAFF.

This clone has just one count. The chain recombines TRBV28 with TRBJ1-5, with 9 bases fitting TRBD1. The trim removed 5 bases at V and 5 bases at J, leaving 16 bases unmatched. CDR3 length: 18 residues. The germline gives CDR1 MDHEN, CDR2 SYDVKM. The DNA for the CDR3 is TGTGCCAGCAGTGTACCCGGGACAGGGTTTTTCGACGATCAGCCCCAGCATTTT. It yields the protein CASSVPGTGFFDDQPQHF.

In nucleotides, the CDR3 is TGCAGCGTTGAAGCAAGACTAGCGGGGGTACTCTCCTACAATGAGCAGTTCTTC. The encoded protein is CSVEARLAGVLSYNEQFF. The chain joins TRBV29-1 to TRBJ2-1, with 12 bases identical to TRBD2. This CDR3 is 18 amino acids long. Germline V CDR1 and CDR2: SQVTM, ANQGSEA. V lost 1 base, J lost 0 bases, and 7 bases stayed unmatched.

V and J are TRBV3-1 (or the pseudogene TRBV3-2) and TRBJ2-2, with D possibly TRBD1 on 5 matching bases. CDR1 LGHDT and CDR2 YNNKEL come from the germline V gene (reference sequence). The CDR3 is made up of 16 amino acids. Between the trimmed V and J ends, which lost 7 bases and 2 bases, there was a span of 17 bases. The CDR3 DNA reads as TGTGCCAGCACCCAGACAGCGCTTGATAACACCGGGGAGCTGTTTTTT. It yields the protein CASTQTALDNTGELFF.